This TCR beta chain was documented in a study of glioma-infiltrating T cells. This CDR3 has 12 amino acids. The ends were cut back, 7 bases at V and 5 bases at J, with 12 bases in the middle. Germline-derived CDR1 and CDR2 are SQVTM and ANQGSEA. TCR alpha and beta CDR3 regions were amplified from RNA using iRepertoire nested multiplex PCR. MiXCR was run by TCRdb on the multiplex PCR reads, yielding one entry per CDR3 protein. The sample holds 300,000 to 450,000 distinct CDR3 sequences; roughly two fifths are singletons and the top ten take around 12%. This TCR derives from a human donor with low-grade glioma or glioblastoma, undergoing nonglioma brain surgery, or in good health (not recorded which). The chain is built from TRBV29-1 and TRBJ2-1; a possible D gene is TRBD2 (6 bases). The sample was glioma tissue, nonneoplastic brain tissue, or PBMCs (not recorded which). The CDR3: CSELAEHNEQFF. The CDR3 DNA follows: TGCAGCGAGTTAGCGGAACACAATGAGCAGTTCTTC.